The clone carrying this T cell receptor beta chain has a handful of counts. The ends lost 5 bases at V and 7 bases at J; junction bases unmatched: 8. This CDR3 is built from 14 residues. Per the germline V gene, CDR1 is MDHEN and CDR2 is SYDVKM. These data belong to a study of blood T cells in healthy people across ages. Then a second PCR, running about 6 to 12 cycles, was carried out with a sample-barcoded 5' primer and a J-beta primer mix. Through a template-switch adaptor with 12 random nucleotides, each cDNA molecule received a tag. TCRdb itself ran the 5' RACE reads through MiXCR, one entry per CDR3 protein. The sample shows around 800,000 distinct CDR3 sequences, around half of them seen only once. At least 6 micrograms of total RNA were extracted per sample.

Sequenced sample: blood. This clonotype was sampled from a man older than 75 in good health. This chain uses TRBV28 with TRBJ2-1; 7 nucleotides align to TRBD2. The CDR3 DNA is TGTGCCAGCAGTCCCACTAGCGTCAGAAATGAGCAGTTCTTC. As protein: CASSPTSVRNEQFF.